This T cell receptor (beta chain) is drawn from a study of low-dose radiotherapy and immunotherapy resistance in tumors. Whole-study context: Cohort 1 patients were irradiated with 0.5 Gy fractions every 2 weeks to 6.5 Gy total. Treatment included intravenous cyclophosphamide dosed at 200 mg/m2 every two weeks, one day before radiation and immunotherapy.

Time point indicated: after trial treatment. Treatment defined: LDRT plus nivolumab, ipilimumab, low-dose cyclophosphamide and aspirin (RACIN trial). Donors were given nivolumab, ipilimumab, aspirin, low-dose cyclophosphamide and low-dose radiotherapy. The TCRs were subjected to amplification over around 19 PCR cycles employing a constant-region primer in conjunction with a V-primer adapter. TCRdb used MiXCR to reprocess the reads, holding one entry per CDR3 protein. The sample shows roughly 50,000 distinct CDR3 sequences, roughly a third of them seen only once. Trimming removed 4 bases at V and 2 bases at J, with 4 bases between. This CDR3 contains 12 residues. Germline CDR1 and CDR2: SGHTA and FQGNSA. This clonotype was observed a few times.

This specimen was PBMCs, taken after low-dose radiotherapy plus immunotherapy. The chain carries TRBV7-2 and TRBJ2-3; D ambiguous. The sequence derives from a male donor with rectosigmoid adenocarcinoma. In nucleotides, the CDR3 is TGTGCCAGCAGCTACAACACAGATACGCAGTATTTT. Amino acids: CASSYNTDTQYF.